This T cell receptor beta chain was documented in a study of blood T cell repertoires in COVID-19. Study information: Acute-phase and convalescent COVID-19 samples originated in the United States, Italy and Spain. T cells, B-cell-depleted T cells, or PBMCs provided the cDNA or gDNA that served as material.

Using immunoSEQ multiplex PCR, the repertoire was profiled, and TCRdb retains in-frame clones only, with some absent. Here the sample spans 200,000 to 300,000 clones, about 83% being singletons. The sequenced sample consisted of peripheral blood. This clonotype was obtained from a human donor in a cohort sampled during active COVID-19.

The CDR3 region is CSVSGAARNTEAFF. The CDR3 DNA reads as TGCAGCGTTTCTGGGGCCGCGAGGAACACTGAAGCTTTCTTT. The chain couples TRBV29-1 to TRBJ1-1; tentative D call: TRBD1 (5 bases). The CDR3 loop spans 14 amino acids. CDR1 and CDR2 from the germline V gene are SQVTM and ANQGSEA. Trimming cost V 5 bases and J 1 base, with 14 bases left between them.